A selection of T cell receptor beta chains follows, all from one sample in a study of CD8 T cells in Susac syndrome. TCRdb independently ran MiXCR on the immunoSEQ multiplex PCR reads; one entry per CDR3 protein. The sample holds 150,000 to 200,000 distinct CDR3 sequences; approximately 94% are singletons and the top ten take about 0.086%. Sample: CD4+ T cells from PBMCs. The source of these receptors is a human donor with multiple sclerosis. The CDR3 runs from the conserved cysteine through the conserved F or W. D genes are given only for firm matches. Size tells how often a clone was seen (once, few, many) or the class of an expanded clone, and some rows leave it out.

TRBV12-3/TRBV12-4,TRBJ1-5,.,few,CASSLVSGNNQPQHF,TGTGCCAGCAGTTTAGTGTCAGGGAACAATCAGCCCCAGCATTTT
TRBV2,TRBJ1-1,TRBD1,.,CADRGDAGTEAFF,TGTGCCGACAGGGGGGATGCGGGAACTGAAGCTTTCTTT
TRBV7-9,TRBJ2-7,.,.,CASSLEGSSYEQYF,TGTGCCAGCAGCTTAGAAGGGAGCTCCTACGAGCAGTACTTC
TRBV5-6,TRBJ2-1,.,.,CASSLVAGEQFF,TGTGCCAGCAGCTTGGTGGCAGGCGAGCAGTTCTTC
TRBV7-2,TRBJ2-7,TRBD1,.,CASSPTGGPEQYF,TGTGCCAGCAGCCCTACAGGGGGCCCCGAGCAGTACTTC
TRBV30,TRBJ1-3,.,.,CAWRGLAGNTIYF,TGTGCCTGGAGGGGGTTAGCTGGAAACACCATATATTTT
TRBV2,TRBJ2-2,TRBD2,.,CASASQRPGLDLNGELFF,TGTGCCAGCGCAAGCCAACGACCCGGACTAGACCTTAACGGGGAGCTGTTTTTT
TRBV18,TRBJ1-1,.,.,CASSADTEAFF,TGTGCCAGCTCAGCCGACACTGAAGCTTTCTTT
TRBV27,TRBJ1-2,.,.,CASSLGYNYGYTF,TGTGCCAGCAGTTTAGGGTATAACTATGGCTACACCTTC
TRBV3-1,TRBJ2-1,TRBD1,.,CASSRGTGDNEQFF,TGTGCCAGCAGCCGAGGGACAGGGGACAATGAGCAGTTCTTC
TRBV27,TRBJ2-7,TRBD2,.,CASSLGTSGSESYEQYF,TGTGCCAGCAGTTTGGGGACTAGCGGGAGTGAGTCCTACGAGCAGTACTTC
TRBV7-9,TRBJ2-6,.,.,CASSPIRSGANVLTF,TGTGCCAGCAGCCCCATCCGGTCTGGGGCCAACGTCCTGACTTTC
TRBV6-1,TRBJ2-5,TRBD2,.,CATLAGGAQETQYF,TGTGCCACCTTAGCGGGAGGCGCCCAAGAGACCCAGTACTTC
TRBV6-5,TRBJ2-1,.,.,CASSPPIPGVAPIF,TGTGCCAGCAGTCCGCCGATCCCGGGAGTCGCCCCCATCTTC
TRBV12-3/TRBV12-4,TRBJ2-7,.,once,CASSRPLDSHEQYF,TGTGCCAGCAGCCGCCCCTTAGACAGCCACGAGCAGTACTTC
TRBV6-5,TRBJ2-7,.,.,CASSSREGYEQYF,TGTGCCAGCAGTTCAAGGGAAGGGTACGAGCAGTACTTC
TRBV24-1,TRBJ2-6,.,.,CATSAQGKGANVLTF,TGTGCCACCAGTGCCCAGGGAAAGGGGGCCAACGTCCTGACTTTC
TRBV12-3/TRBV12-4,TRBJ2-5,.,once,CASSLQVAETQYF,TGTGCCAGCAGTTTACAGGTTGCGGAGACCCAGTACTTC
TRBV3-1,TRBJ1-1,.,.,CASSPWGGANTEAFF,TGTGCCAGCAGCCCCTGGGGGGGCGCTAACACTGAAGCTTTCTTT
TRBV7-2,TRBJ2-5,TRBD2,.,CASAPAGGRETQYF,TGTGCCAGCGCCCCTGCGGGCGGGAGAGAGACCCAGTACTTC
TRBV5-6,TRBJ1-2,.,.,CASSLPGQTFYGYTF,TGTGCCAGCAGCTTGCCTGGGCAGACCTTCTATGGCTACACCTTC
TRBV7-9,TRBJ1-1,.,.,CASSLGGVGTEAFF,TGTGCCAGCAGCTTAGGGGGGGTGGGCACTGAAGCTTTCTTT
TRBV29-1,TRBJ1-3,TRBD1,.,CSATGTGGFGNTIYF,TGCAGCGCCACCGGGACAGGGGGTTTTGGAAACACCATATATTTT
TRBV25-1,TRBJ2-1,.,.,CASSELATRGEQFF,TGTGCCAGCAGTGAACTGGCAACTCGGGGTGAGCAGTTCTTC
TRBV9,TRBJ2-1,TRBD2,.,CASSVEGLALNEQFF,TGTGCCAGCAGCGTAGAGGGACTAGCGCTAAATGAGCAGTTCTTC
TRBV7-9,TRBJ2-6,.,.,CASPPGRGWSGANVLTF,TGTGCCAGCCCCCCGGGACGGGGTTGGTCTGGGGCCAACGTCCTGACTTTC
TRBV5-1,TRBJ2-5,.,.,CASSFRPAGLETQYF,TGCGCCAGCAGCTTTAGACCAGCGGGCCTGGAGACCCAGTACTTC
TRBV3-1,TRBJ2-7,.,.,CASSQWEQTYEQYF,TGTGCCAGCAGCCAGTGGGAGCAGACCTACGAGCAGTACTTC
TRBV4-2,TRBJ2-3,.,.,CASSPTGAGATDTQYF,TGTGCCAGCAGCCCTACAGGAGCGGGTGCCACAGATACGCAGTATTTT
TRBV20-1,TRBJ1-2,.,.,CSARKQGPYGYTF,TGCAGTGCTAGAAAGCAGGGGCCCTATGGCTACACCTTC
TRBV12-3/TRBV12-4,TRBJ1-2,.,.,CASSLGAARRGYTF,TGTGCCAGCAGTTTAGGTGCAGCGCGGCGTGGCTACACCTTC
TRBV11-2,TRBJ1-1,.,.,CASSQNPLPTEAFF,TGTGCCAGCAGTCAGAACCCCCTGCCCACTGAAGCTTTCTTT
TRBV7-3,TRBJ2-1,TRBD2,.,CASSLTTSGRAGNEQFF,TGTGCCAGCAGCTTAACTACTAGCGGGAGGGCCGGGAATGAACAGTTCTTC
TRBV12-3/TRBV12-4,TRBJ1-1,TRBD1,.,CASSSTDRATEAFF,TGTGCCAGCAGCTCCACGGACAGGGCCACTGAAGCTTTCTTT
TRBV3-1,TRBJ1-1,.,.,CASTCNPGEEMNTEAFF,TGTGCCAGCACCTGTAACCCTGGGGAAGAGATGAACACTGAAGCTTTCTTT
TRBV29-1,TRBJ2-2,.,.,CCGSNTGELFF,TGCTGCGGATCGAACACCGGGGAGCTGTTTTTT
TRBV12-3/TRBV12-4,TRBJ1-1,.,.,CASSTTSEAFF,TGTGCCAGCAGTACGACGTCTGAAGCTTTCTTT
TRBV4-2,TRBJ1-6,.,.,CASSQENRDNSPLHF,TGTGCCAGCAGCCAAGAAAATAGGGATAATTCACCCCTCCACTTT
TRBV7-7,TRBJ2-5,TRBD1,.,CASSTHGDRDLQETQYF,TGTGCCAGCAGCACCCACGGGGACAGGGATTTACAAGAGACCCAGTACTTC
TRBV9,TRBJ1-3,TRBD1,.,CASSVEGAAGNTIYF,TGTGCCAGCAGCGTTGAGGGGGCCGCTGGAAACACCATATATTTT
TRBV6-5,TRBJ2-7,.,.,CASRKPTDYEQYF,TGTGCCAGCAGAAAGCCGACAGACTACGAGCAGTACTTC
TRBV3-1,TRBJ2-1,TRBD2,.,CASSPRLAGDYNEQFF,TGTGCCAGCAGCCCCCGACTAGCGGGAGATTACAATGAGCAGTTCTTC
TRBV4-3,TRBJ2-3,.,.,CASSQTSGGTDTQYF,TGCGCCAGCAGCCAGACTAGTGGAGGCACAGATACGCAGTATTTT
TRBV6-1,TRBJ2-7,.,few,CASRPGGEVSYEQYF,TGTGCCAGCAGACCTGGCGGAGAAGTGTCCTACGAGCAGTACTTC
TRBV12-3/TRBV12-4,TRBJ2-5,TRBD2,.,CASSFVREANIQETQYF,TGTGCCAGCAGTTTTGTGCGGGAGGCAAACATTCAAGAGACCCAGTACTTC
TRBV14,TRBJ2-3,.,.,CASSQVRRADTQYF,TGTGCCAGCAGCCAAGTCAGACGAGCAGATACGCAGTATTTT
TRBV2,TRBJ1-2,.,.,CASSAVGRVNGYTF,TGTGCCAGCAGTGCGGTGGGCAGGGTGAATGGCTACACCTTC
TRBV29-1,TRBJ2-7,.,.,CSVALDRIYEQYF,TGCAGCGTTGCTCTTGACAGGATCTACGAGCAGTACTTC
TRBV5-6,TRBJ2-7,.,.,CASSWGSYEQYF,TGTGCCAGCAGCTGGGGGTCCTACGAGCAGTACTTC
TRBV30,TRBJ1-3,.,.,CAWEYGRTGNTIYF,TGTGCCTGGGAATACGGACGGACTGGAAACACCATATATTTT
TRBV6-6,TRBJ1-4,.,once,CASSEQVNNEKLFF,TGTGCCAGCAGCGAACAGGTTAATAATGAAAAACTGTTTTTT
TRBV6-5,TRBJ1-2,.,once,CASSYRLPQDYGYTF,TGTGCCAGCAGTTACCGCCTACCTCAGGACTATGGCTACACCTTC
TRBV5-4,TRBJ2-7,.,once,CASSDQENRVYEQYF,TGTGCCAGCAGCGATCAGGAGAACAGGGTCTACGAGCAGTACTTC
TRBV20-1,TRBJ1-5,.,.,CSARDRQGRSQPQHF,TGCAGTGCTAGAGATCGCCAGGGACGGAGTCAGCCCCAGCATTTT